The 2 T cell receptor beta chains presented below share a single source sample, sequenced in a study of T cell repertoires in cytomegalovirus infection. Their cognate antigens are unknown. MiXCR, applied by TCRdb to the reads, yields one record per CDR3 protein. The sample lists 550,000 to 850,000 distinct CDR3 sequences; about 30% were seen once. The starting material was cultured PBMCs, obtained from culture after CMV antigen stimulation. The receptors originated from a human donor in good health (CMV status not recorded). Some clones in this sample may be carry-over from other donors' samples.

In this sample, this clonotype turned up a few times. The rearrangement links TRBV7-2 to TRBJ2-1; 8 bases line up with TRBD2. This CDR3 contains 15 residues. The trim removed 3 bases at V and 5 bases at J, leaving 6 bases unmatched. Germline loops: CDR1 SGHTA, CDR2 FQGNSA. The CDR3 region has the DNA TGTGCCAGCAGCTTGAGCGGGAGCCACAACAATGAGCAGTTCTTC. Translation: CASSLSGSHNNEQFF.

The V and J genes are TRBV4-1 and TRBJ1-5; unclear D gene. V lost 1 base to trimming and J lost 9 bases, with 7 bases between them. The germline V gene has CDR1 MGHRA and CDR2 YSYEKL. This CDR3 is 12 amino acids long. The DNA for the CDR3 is TGCGCCAGCAGCCAAGGGATCGGGCCCCAGCATTTT. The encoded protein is CASSQGIGPQHF.